The clone carrying this T cell receptor (beta chain) was seen only once. The data derive from a study of T cell changes during pregnancy in multiple sclerosis. This CDR3 has 15 amino acids. The germline V gene has CDR1 SGHVS and CDR2 FNYEAQ. The junction had 6 bases not matched to a gene; V was cut back by 8 bases and J by 2 bases. The repertoire was sequenced with immunoSEQ multiplex PCR; TCRdb's copy has only in-frame clones and lacks some. The sample holds some 43,000 clones, less than 95% seen once. This receptor was identified in a female donor with multiple sclerosis, enrolled in a pregnancy study. This rearrangement joins TRBV7-6 to TRBJ2-3; TRBD1 matches at 11 bases. The sample in question was CD8+ T cells from peripheral blood mononuclear cells, obtained in the first trimester of pregnancy. In DNA form, the CDR3 reads TGTGCCAGCCGAGGGACAGGGGGACTCACAGATACGCAGTATTTT. Its translation is CASRGTGGLTDTQYF.